Shown below are 25 T cell receptor beta chains from a single sample sequenced in a study of T cells after yellow fever vaccination. TCRdb processed the 5' RACE reads anew with MiXCR; each CDR3 protein has one entry. The sample records 340,000 or so distinct CDR3 sequences, around 12% being singletons. The material sequenced was CD4+ T cells sorted from PBMCs, taken 15 days after the yellow fever booster vaccination. These receptors all come from a man aged 18 to 29 who received the YFV17D yellow fever vaccine.

This clonotype was seen more than once but under ten times. The rearrangement joins TRBV19 to TRBJ2-6, with D unclear. CDR1 LNHDA and CDR2 SQIVND come from the germline V gene (reference sequence). The CDR3 is 15 amino acids. With 8 bases removed from V and 0 bases from J, the gap between germline ends came to 11 bases. CDR3 sequence reads: CASGRRSSGANVLTF. CDR3 nucleotide sequence: TGTGCCAGTGGTCGACGGAGCTCTGGGGCCAACGTCCTGACTTTC.

V is TRBV7-2 and J is TRBJ1-2; no definite D call. The CDR3 is made up of 16 amino acids. CDR1 and CDR2 from the germline V gene are SGHTA and FQGNSA. The ends were cut back, 5 bases at V and 8 bases at J, with 24 bases in the middle. CDR3 nucleotide sequence: TGTGCCAGCAGCCTAACTCGGTGGCTCGGGGAGGGAGGCTACACCTTC. Protein sequence: CASSLTRWLGEGGYTF.

The V and J genes are TRBV2 and TRBJ2-7; TRBD1 is a possible D gene (5 bases). The CDR3 consists of 12 residues. Trimming stripped 8 bases from V and 2 bases from J, with 10 bases between. Germline CDR1 SNHLY, CDR2 FYNNEI. The DNA of the CDR3 is TGTGCCAGCGGGCTGACAGCCTACGAGCAGTACGTC. Translated, it gives CASGLTAYEQYV.

The chain couples TRBV5-1 to TRBJ1-1; TRBD1 matches 10 bases. Germline CDR1 SGHRS, CDR2 YFSETQ. CDR3 length: 16 residues. Trimming cost V 0 bases and J 3 bases; bases outside gene matches: 5. The CDR3 nucleotides are TGCGCCAGCAGCTTGGGTTACGGGACAGGGGACACTGAAGCTTTCTTT. Translating it yields CASSLGYGTGDTEAFF.

This clonotype was observed at least ten times. The rearrangement links TRBV7-9 to TRBJ1-6; D remains unclear. Trimming cost V 2 bases and J 5 bases, with 1 base left between them. The CDR3 is 12 amino acids. Germline CDR1 and CDR2: SEHNR and FQNEAQ (reference sequence). The CDR3 sequence: CASSLNNSPLHF. The CDR3 DNA reads as TGTGCCAGCAGCTTAAATAATTCACCCCTCCACTTT.

V and J are TRBV20-1 and TRBJ2-4, with D possibly matching TRBD2 (6 bases). The V gene lost 6 bases and the J gene lost 7 bases, with 16 bases spanning the gap. Germline lookup yields CDR1 DFQATT and CDR2 SNEGSKA (reference sequence). The CDR3 extends over 13 amino acids. The CDR3 is CSASWGGGNIQYF. The CDR3 nucleotides are TGCAGTGCCAGTTGGGGAGGTGGGAACATTCAGTACTTC.

The chain has TRBV7-9 and TRBJ2-3; possibly TRBD2 for D (6 bases). CDR1 is SEHNR, CDR2 FQNEAQ, per germline (reference sequence). CDR3 length equals 14 residues. Trimming took 4 bases from V and 6 from J, leaving 14 bases between them. DNA of the CDR3: TGTGCCAGCAGCTCTCTAGCGTCCTGGGATACGCAGTATTTT. Translating gives CASSSLASWDTQYF.

The rearrangement joins TRBV6-5 to TRBJ1-6; D gene ambiguous. V dropped 2 bases and J dropped 6 bases, with 11 bases sitting between them. This CDR3 comprises 15 residues. From germline, CDR1 is MNHEY and CDR2 SVGAGI. This CDR3 reads CASSYLGPVNSPLHF. In DNA form, the CDR3 reads TGTGCCAGCAGTTACCTCGGACCGGTTAATTCACCCCTCCACTTT.

CDR3 coding DNA: TGTGCCAGGCGGTCGGGGTCTGGCACTGAAGCTTTCTTT. Translation: CARRSGSGTEAFF. This rearrangement joins TRBV2 to TRBJ1-1; D is undetermined. Germline V gene lookup returns CDR1 SNHLY and CDR2 FYNNEI. The CDR3 loop spans 13 amino acids. Trimming stripped 9 bases from V and 4 bases from J, with 15 bases between.

This clonotype was seen a few times. The V and J genes are TRBV29-1 and TRBJ2-7; D may be TRBD1 (6 bases). Trimming removed 5 bases at V and 1 base at J, with 9 bases between. The CDR3 sequence is 12 residues long. Germline values: CDR1 SQVTM, CDR2 ANQGSEA. CDR3 in DNA: TGCAGCGTTATCGGACAGTCCTACGAGCAGTACGTC. It specifies CSVIGQSYEQYV.

This clonotype was found a few times. V gene TRBV10-3 combines with J gene TRBJ2-2; D is uncertain. This CDR3 spans 13 amino acids. V was trimmed by 7 bases and J by 6 bases, leaving 12 bases between them. Per germline, CDR1 ENHRY and CDR2 SYGVKD. The CDR3 DNA sequence: TGTGCCATCACGACTGGTATGGCCGGGGAGCTGTTTTTT. It encodes CAITTGMAGELFF.

The V gene is TRBV29-1, the J gene TRBJ1-1, with 8 bases aligning to TRBD1. CDR1 is SQVTM and CDR2 is ANQGSEA in the germline V gene. V lost 7 bases and J lost 4; bases outside the gene matches: 8. The CDR3 contains 13 residues. This chain's CDR3 is CSAMTGEGTEAFF. The CDR3 nucleotides read TGCAGCGCAATGACAGGGGAGGGCACTGAAGCTTTCTTT. The whole variable domain, filled in from reference TRBV29-1 and TRBJ1-1, reads SAVISQKPSRDICQRGTSLTIQCQVDSQVTMMFWYRQQPGQSLTLIATANQGSEATYESGFVIDKFPISRPNLTFSTLTVSNMSPEDSSIYLCSAMTGEGTEAFFGQGTRLTVV.

The V and J genes are TRBV7-2 and TRBJ2-5; 8 bases are shared with TRBD2. The CDR3 length is 16 residues. J was trimmed by 7 bases and V by 1 base; bases with no gene match: 11. Germline CDR1 SGHTA, CDR2 FQGNSA. The CDR3 bases are TGTGCCAGCAGCTTAGGTCCCGCTAGCGGGCAGGGGACCCAGTACTTC. The encoded protein is CASSLGPASGQGTQYF.

The rearrangement joins TRBV18 to TRBJ2-1, with 7 bases fitting TRBD1. V shed 4 bases, J shed 6 bases, and the junction held 9 bases outside the gene matches. Germline V gives CDR1 KGHSH, CDR2 LQKENI. This CDR3 spans 15 amino acids. CDR3 loop: CASSHDRAGANEQFF. CDR3 nucleotides: TGTGCCAGCTCACACGACAGGGCCGGGGCCAATGAGCAGTTCTTC.

This clonotype was observed a handful of times. CDR3 nucleotides: TGCGCCAGCAGCCCAGCGGGGAACACCGGGGAGCTGTTTTTT. Translating gives CASSPAGNTGELFF. The chain combines TRBV5-1 with TRBJ2-2; D perhaps matches TRBD2 (6 bases). Germline CDR1 is SGHRS and CDR2 is YFSETQ. V dropped 4 bases and J dropped 1 base, with 8 bases sitting between them. The CDR3 contains 14 residues. Looking up the rest from reference TRBV5-1 and TRBJ2-2 gives the full variable domain: KAGVTQTPRYLIKTRGQQVTLSCSPISGHRSVSWYQQTPGQGLQFLFEYFSETQRNKGNFPGRFSGRQFSNSRSEMNVSTLELGDSALYLCASSPAGNTGELFFGEGSRLTVL.

The chain combines TRBV7-2 with TRBJ2-5; D tentatively reads TRBD1 or TRBD2 (5 bases each). V lost 2 bases to trimming and J lost 5 bases, with 9 bases between them. CDR3 length: 13 amino acids. In germline, CDR1 is SGHTA, CDR2 FQGNSA. The CDR3 reads CASSLWDGETQYF. The DNA of the CDR3 is TGTGCCAGCAGCTTATGGGACGGGGAGACCCAGTACTTC.

The J gene is TRBJ2-2, the V gene TRBV18; 8 bases are a match to TRBD1. The V gene's germline CDR1 is KGHSH and CDR2 LQKENI. The CDR3 length is 15 residues. The V and J ends lost 5 bases and 1 base, in that order; junction bases with no gene match: 3. The CDR3 spells CASSTGQGNTGELFF. The CDR3 DNA reads as TGTGCCAGCTCAACCGGACAGGGGAACACCGGGGAGCTGTTTTTT.

The chain combines TRBV7-9 with TRBJ1-2; the D gene is possibly TRBD1 (5 bases). The V gene lost 5 bases and the J gene lost 8 bases, with 15 bases spanning the gap. Germline-derived CDR1 and CDR2 are SEHNR and FQNEAQ (reference sequence). CDR3 size: 13 residues. The CDR3 spells CASSAQGGVGYTF. The DNA of the CDR3 is TGTGCCAGCAGCGCGCAGGGCGGGGTAGGCTACACCTTC.

V gene TRBV5-1 combines with J gene TRBJ1-2, with 7 bases lining up with TRBD1. Germline V gene data show CDR1 as SGHRS and CDR2 as YFSETQ. The V and J ends lost 4 bases and 8 bases, in that order; junction bases with no gene match: 11. The CDR3 consists of 14 residues. DNA of the CDR3: TGCGCCAGCAGCCGGACCGGGACAGTCGGAGGCTACACCTTC. Amino acids: CASSRTGTVGGYTF.

This clonotype was recorded many times. The chain carries TRBV9 and TRBJ1-4, with unresolved D. Germline CDR1 is SGDLS and CDR2 is YYNGEE. The CDR3 loop spans 15 amino acids. Deletions cut 0 bases from V and 8 bases from J, with 14 bases between. This CDR3 reads CASSVGTGSREKLFF. CDR3 bases: TGTGCCAGCAGCGTAGGAACGGGGTCGCGGGAAAAACTGTTTTTT. Based on the CDR3 plus reference TRBV9 and TRBJ1-4, the full variable domain is DSGVTQTPKHLITATGQRVTLRCSPRSGDLSVYWYQQSLDQGLQFLIQYYNGEERAKGNILERFSAQQFPDLHSELNLSSLELGDSALYFCASSVGTGSREKLFFGSGTQLSVL.

This clonotype showed up just a few times. The chain employs TRBV20-1 and TRBJ1-5; D gene ambiguous. This CDR3 spans 13 amino acids. The V end was cut by 3 bases, the J end by 0 bases, with 6 bases between. Germline V gene lookup returns CDR1 DFQATT and CDR2 SNEGSKA (reference sequence). The chain's CDR3 is CSASRDSNQPQHF. DNA of the CDR3: TGCAGTGCTAGTAGGGATAGCAATCAGCCCCAGCATTTT.

This clonotype was seen ten or more times. In DNA form, the CDR3 reads TGTGCCAGCAGCCAAATGAGGGGGAACACTGAAGCTTTCTTT. It specifies CASSQMRGNTEAFF. This chain joins TRBV7-9 and TRBJ1-1; perhaps TRBD1 as D (5 bases). Germline assignment: CDR1 SEHNR and CDR2 FQNEAQ (reference sequence). The V end lost 5 bases, the J end lost 1 base, and 11 bases lay between the germline ends. This CDR3 contains 14 residues. The full variable domain, in which reference TRBV7-9 and TRBJ1-1 provide the parts outside the CDR3, is DTGVSQNPRHKITKRGQNVTFRCDPISEHNRLYWYRQTLGQGPEFLTYFQNEAQLEKSRLLSDRFSAERPKGSFSTLEIQRTEQGDSAMYLCASSQMRGNTEAFFGQGTRLTVV.

This rearrangement joins TRBV7-2 to TRBJ1-5; tentative D call: TRBD1 (6 bases). This CDR3 contains 16 residues. From germline, CDR1 is SGHTA and CDR2 FQGNSA. V lost 1 base and J 4 bases, leaving 14 bases between the germline ends. Here the CDR3 DNA reads TGTGCCAGCAGCTTAGGTGGAGGGGGAGGGAATCAGCCCCAGCATTTT. This sequence encodes CASSLGGGGGNQPQHF.

The chain links TRBV5-1 to TRBJ2-7, with D perhaps TRBD1 (5 bases). CDR3 length: 14 amino acids. Looked up from germline, CDR1 is SGHRS and CDR2 is YFSETQ. V was pared by 5 bases and J by 3 bases, with 15 bases between. The CDR3: CASREQPDSYEQYV. CDR3 nucleotide sequence: TGCGCCAGCAGAGAACAACCCGACAGCTACGAGCAGTACGTC.

This chain uses TRBV24-1 with TRBJ1-2; D call uncertain. This CDR3 has 14 amino acids. Trimming stripped 3 bases from V and 8 bases from J, with 15 bases between. In germline, CDR1 is KGHDR, CDR2 SFDVKD. CDR3 amino acids: CATSDPPGKTGYTF. CDR3 coding DNA: TGTGCCACCAGTGATCCACCGGGGAAGACGGGCTACACCTTC.